This is a list of T cell receptor beta chains from one sample in a study of blood T cell repertoires in COVID-19. Clones were read by immunoSEQ multiplex PCR, and TCRdb kept only the in-frame ones, dropping some. This sample has about 88,000 clones; about 90% occur once, and the top ten carry more than 1.5%. Sequencing input: peripheral blood. These receptors came from a human donor with active COVID-19. The donor label of this sample is uncertain. Both conserved end residues are part of each CDR3. A D gene is named only where the DNA matches it firmly. Only part of the rows carry a size: once, few, many, or a class if the clone is expanded.

clone_size	v_call	j_call	d_call	cdr3_aa	cdr3_nt
.	TRBV11-2	TRBJ1-2	.	CASSPIDYGYTF	TGTGCCAGCAGCCCGATAGACTATGGCTACACCTTC
.	TRBV2	TRBJ1-5	.	CASTKRLFSNQPQHF	TGTGCCAGCACAAAGCGACTTTTTAGCAATCAGCCCCAGCATTTT
.	TRBV20-1	TRBJ2-2	.	CSASGRQNTGELFF	TGCAGTGCTAGTGGACGACAGAACACCGGGGAGCTGTTTTTT
few	TRBV2	TRBJ1-5	.	CASNEPGRAGNQPQHF	TGTGCCAGCAACGAGCCAGGCAGGGCGGGGAATCAGCCCCAGCATTTT
.	TRBV11-3	TRBJ2-5	TRBD2	CASSFSSGGPGETQYF	TGTGCCAGCAGCTTTTCTAGCGGGGGGCCTGGGGAGACCCAGTACTTC
once	TRBV15	TRBJ2-3	.	CATSREGLASTDTQYF	TGTGCCACCAGCAGAGAAGGGCTAGCTTCGACAGATACGCAGTATTTT
.	TRBV5-4	TRBJ2-5	.	CASNPPGRQETQYF	TGTGCCAGCAACCCCCCGGGTCGGCAAGAGACCCAGTACTTC
.	TRBV28	TRBJ1-4	.	CASTGTQGEGEKLFF	TGTGCCAGCACCGGAACCCAGGGTGAAGGGGAAAAACTGTTTTTT
.	TRBV6-2/TRBV6-3	TRBJ2-3	TRBD2	CASSRRLAGGTDTQYF	TGTGCCAGCAGTCGAAGACTAGCGGGGGGGACAGATACGCAGTATTTT
.	TRBV19	TRBJ1-5	TRBD1	CASSIDEGTGIGNQPQHF	TGTGCCAGTAGTATAGATGAAGGGACAGGAATCGGGAATCAGCCCCAGCATTTT
.	TRBV24-1	TRBJ1-2	TRBD1	CATSDAQGAGYGYTF	TGTGCCACCAGTGATGCACAGGGGGCCGGCTATGGCTACACCTTC
once	TRBV5-1	TRBJ2-5	TRBD1	CASSLISTGEETQYF	TGCGCCAGCAGCTTGATATCGACAGGGGAAGAGACCCAGTACTTC
once	TRBV7-2	TRBJ1-6	TRBD1	CASSLGTGGAYNSPLHF	TGTGCCAGCAGCTTAGGTACAGGGGGCGCCTATAATTCACCCCTCCACTTT
.	TRBV4-1	TRBJ1-3	.	CASSQGGYSSGNTIYF	TGCGCCAGCAGCCAAGGCGGGTACAGCTCTGGAAACACCATATATTTT
.	TRBV21-1	TRBJ2-1	.	CASSKEKLAGEEQFF	TGTGCCAGCAGCAAAGAGAAACTAGCGGGGGAGGAGCAGTTCTTC
.	TRBV5-6	TRBJ2-1	.	CASSLSRRGRNEQFF	TGTGCCAGCAGCTTGTCGCGCAGGGGGAGGAATGAGCAGTTCTTC
.	TRBV7-3	TRBJ2-3	.	CASSVRGGDYDTQYF	TGTGCCAGCAGCGTCAGAGGGGGGGACTATGATACGCAGTATTTT
.	TRBV5-1	TRBJ1-2	.	CASSLDLGGYTF	TGCGCCAGCAGCTTGGATCTCGGTGGCTACACCTTC
.	TRBV10-1	TRBJ2-7	.	CASSESQGDEQYF	TGCGCCAGCAGTGAGTCACAGGGAGACGAGCAGTACTTC
.	TRBV6-1	TRBJ1-6	TRBD1	CASSAGQAFWANNSPLHF	TGTGCCAGCAGTGCGGGACAGGCCTTTTGGGCTAATAATTCACCCCTCCACTTT
.	TRBV5-5	TRBJ2-1	TRBD2	CASRPQPREGEQFF	TGTGCCAGCAGACCTCAACCCCGGGAGGGTGAGCAGTTCTTC
.	TRBV9	TRBJ2-3	.	CASSPKGGVSTDTQYF	TGTGCCAGCAGCCCGAAGGGCGGGGTGAGCACAGATACGCAGTATTTT
.	TRBV6-1	TRBJ1-5	.	CASSEATYQPQHF	TGTGCCAGCAGTGAGGCAACATATCAGCCCCAGCATTTT
.	TRBV20-1	TRBJ2-4	.	CSASPASTIDIQYF	TGCAGTGCTAGTCCGGCTAGCACAATAGACATTCAGTACTTC
.	TRBV5-1	TRBJ2-5	TRBD1	CASSLGTGAGETQYF	TGCGCCAGCAGCTTGGGGACAGGGGCTGGAGAGACCCAGTACTTC
.	TRBV19	TRBJ2-4	.	CASRGLDGDIQYF	TGTGCCAGTAGGGGGTTGGACGGGGACATTCAGTACTTC
few	TRBV9	TRBJ2-7	TRBD1	CASSVDGTGVYEQYF	TGTGCCAGCAGCGTAGACGGGACAGGGGTATACGAGCAGTACTTC
.	TRBV7-6	TRBJ1-4	.	CASSLIWGPDEKLFF	TGTGCCAGCAGCTTAATATGGGGGCCAGACGAAAAACTGTTTTTT
.	TRBV21-1	TRBJ2-1	.	CASSKTPGIYNEQFF	TGTGCCAGCAGCAAGACCCCGGGTATCTACAATGAGCAGTTCTTC
.	TRBV27	TRBJ2-7	.	CASSLGAGITYEQYF	TGTGCCAGCAGTTTGGGGGCAGGGATCACCTACGAGCAGTACTTC
.	TRBV5-1	TRBJ1-2	.	CASSLSSGEGGYTF	TGCGCCAGCAGCTTGAGTTCGGGGGAAGGAGGCTACACCTTC
once	TRBV28	TRBJ2-7	.	CASSALPRAGAAPYEQYF	TGTGCCAGCAGTGCCCTCCCCCGGGCGGGCGCTGCCCCCTACGAGCAGTACTTC
.	TRBV28	TRBJ2-5	.	CASTPGGGGTQYF	TGTGCCAGCACCCCCGGCGGCGGAGGGACCCAGTACTTC
.	TRBV6-5	TRBJ2-1	TRBD1	CASSYEGQGLNEQFF	TGTGCCAGCAGTTACGAGGGACAGGGTCTAAATGAGCAGTTCTTC
once	TRBV29-1	TRBJ2-7	TRBD2	CSVPPGGCEQYF	TGCAGCGTGCCCCCGGGGGGTTGCGAGCAGTACTTC
.	TRBV19	TRBJ1-3	.	CASSVGAANTIYF	TGTGCCAGTAGTGTGGGGGCCGCGAACACCATATATTTT
.	TRBV5-1	TRBJ2-1	TRBD2	CASSWGRVAGVNEQFF	TGCGCCAGCAGCTGGGGGCGGGTAGCGGGGGTCAATGAGCAGTTCTTC
.	TRBV5-6	TRBJ2-3	TRBD1	CASSAGTGGYTDTQYF	TGTGCCAGCAGCGCAGGAACAGGGGGGTACACAGATACGCAGTATTTT
.	TRBV10-3	TRBJ1-6	.	CAISAPGHNSPLHF	TGTGCCATCAGTGCCCCAGGCCATAATTCACCCCTCCACTTT
.	TRBV12-3/TRBV12-4	TRBJ1-1	.	CASSLSGNPRAFF	TGTGCCAGCAGTTTATCGGGTAACCCGAGAGCTTTCTTT
.	TRBV5-4	TRBJ2-3	.	CASSFRGADDTQYF	TGTGCCAGCAGCTTTCGGGGGGCTGACGATACGCAGTATTTT
.	TRBV19	TRBJ1-5	TRBD1	CASIEGQGHPSSNQPQHF	TGTGCCAGTATAGAGGGACAGGGGCACCCTAGTAGCAATCAGCCCCAGCATTTT
few	TRBV7-2	TRBJ1-2	.	CASSPFDGYTF	TGTGCCAGCAGCCCCTTTGATGGCTACACCTTC
.	TRBV18	TRBJ2-5	.	CASSPLAGFQETQYF	TGTGCCAGCTCACCTTTAGCTGGTTTTCAAGAGACCCAGTACTTC
.	TRBV5-4	TRBJ1-1	.	CASSPQMMNTEAFF	TGTGCCAGCAGCCCGCAGATGATGAACACTGAAGCTTTCTTT
.	TRBV6-2/TRBV6-3	TRBJ2-7	.	CASSSPPGEQYF	TGTGCCAGCAGCTCCCCCCCGGGGGAGCAGTACTTC